The T cell receptor (beta chain) described here comes from a study of identical twins. V was shortened by 6 bases and J by 4 bases, with 14 bases between the two germline ends. The CDR3 runs to 14 residues. One entry per CDR3 protein, called by TCRdb with MiXCR from the 5' RACE reads. The sample lists about 900,000 distinct CDR3 sequences; 9% to 15% were seen once. The sample also formed part of further work on yellow fever vaccine responses in identical twins.

The receptor was derived from a woman aged 18-29 years in good health. Material for sequencing was PBMCs. The chain couples TRBV12-3 or TRBV12-4 to TRBJ2-3; no firm D call. The CDR3 sequence is CASRADRIADTQYF. CDR3 DNA: TGTGCCAGCAGGGCGGACCGTATCGCAGATACGCAGTATTTT.